The rows below give T cell receptor beta chains drawn from one sample of a study of identical twins. TCRdb reprocessed the 5' RACE reads via MiXCR and lists one record per CDR3 protein. Here the sample spans approximately 620,000 distinct CDR3 sequences, more than 6.5% being singletons. The sample also formed part of further work on yellow fever vaccine responses in identical twins.

Specimen: PBMCs. These receptors originate from a woman under 30 in good health. Both conserved end residues are part of each CDR3. Fields, in order: V gene, CDR3 length, clone size, J gene, D gene, CDR3 protein, CDR3 DNA. The D gene is left open where the match is weak. Some rows have no size entry. The others give once, few or many, or a class for an expanded clone.

TRBV12-3/TRBV12-4	13	NA	TRBJ1-2	TRBD1	CASSRQGAYGYTF	TGTGCCAGCAGTAGACAGGGGGCCTATGGCTACACCTTC
TRBV6-2/TRBV6-3	12	NA	TRBJ1-2	NA	CASSDLNYGYTF	TGTGCCAGCTCAGACCTCAACTATGGCTACACCTTC
TRBV4-2	16	many	TRBJ2-7	TRBD2	CASSQESGGGSYEQYF	TGTGCCAGCAGCCAAGAAAGCGGGGGGGGATCCTACGAGCAGTACTTC
TRBV7-9	17	few	TRBJ2-2	TRBD1	CASSLVRSTGVNGELFF	TGTGCCAGCAGCTTAGTCCGAAGTACAGGGGTGAACGGGGAGCTGTTTTTT
TRBV12-3/TRBV12-4	15	many	TRBJ2-1	NA	CASSLAGRRVVEQFF	TGTGCCAGCAGTTTAGCGGGAAGGAGGGTGGTTGAGCAGTTCTTC
TRBV6-2/TRBV6-3	16	NA	TRBJ2-2	TRBD1	CASSAPGQVNTGELFF	TGTGCCAGCAGTGCACCGGGACAGGTGAACACCGGGGAGCTGTTTTTT
TRBV7-8	15	NA	TRBJ1-5	NA	CASSSRGHSNQPQHF	TGTGCCAGCAGCTCCAGGGGACATAGCAATCAGCCCCAGCATTTT
TRBV28	18	NA	TRBJ2-2	TRBD2	CASSLPGLAGGPPGELFF	TGTGCCAGCAGTTTACCGGGACTAGCGGGGGGGCCCCCCGGGGAGCTGTTTTTT
TRBV20-1	13	NA	TRBJ1-5	TRBD1	CSARGGGGQPQHF	TGCAGTGCAAGAGGAGGGGGCGGTCAGCCCCAGCATTTT
TRBV4-3	17	few	TRBJ2-2	NA	CASSPPAAKGMGGELFF	TGCGCCAGCAGCCCGCCCGCCGCGAAAGGGATGGGCGGGGAGCTGTTTTTT
TRBV5-5	13	many	TRBJ2-1	NA	CASSLWSNNEQFF	TGTGCCAGCAGCTTGTGGTCAAACAATGAGCAGTTCTTC
TRBV24-1	16	many	TRBJ2-3	NA	CATNTGRGPSTDTQYF	TGTGCCACCAACACAGGGAGGGGACCTAGCACAGATACGCAGTATTTT
TRBV12-3/TRBV12-4	15	few	TRBJ2-7	NA	CASSFGLTSSYEQYF	TGTGCCAGCAGTTTCGGTTTAACTAGCTCCTACGAGCAGTACTTC
TRBV3-1	19	many	TRBJ2-1	TRBD2	CASSPGGLAGTIPYNEQFF	TGTGCCAGCAGCCCTGGGGGACTAGCGGGTACTATCCCCTACAATGAGCAGTTCTTC
TRBV4-2	15	NA	TRBJ2-3	TRBD1	CASSQEGGIGDTQYF	TGTGCCAGCAGCCAAGAAGGGGGCATCGGAGATACGCAGTATTTT
TRBV6-5	16	NA	TRBJ1-2	NA	CASSYSSSGAFYGYTF	TGTGCCAGCAGTTACTCTAGTTCAGGGGCCTTCTATGGCTACACCTTC
TRBV3-1	15	NA	TRBJ1-5	NA	CASSQGTASNQPQHF	TGTGCCAGCAGCCAAGGGACAGCTAGCAATCAGCCCCAGCATTTT
TRBV27	14	few	TRBJ1-6	NA	CASSVRSYNSPLHF	TGTGCCAGCAGTGTCAGGAGTTATAATTCACCCCTCCACTTT
TRBV20-1	15	once	TRBJ2-1	TRBD1	CSARVGDRSGREQFF	TGCAGTGCTAGAGTGGGGGACAGGTCGGGGAGGGAGCAGTTCTTC
TRBV20-1	15	NA	TRBJ2-1	NA	CSANFWDKADNEQFF	TGCAGTGCTAATTTCTGGGACAAAGCTGACAATGAGCAGTTCTTC
TRBV12-3/TRBV12-4	12	few	TRBJ2-2	NA	CASTKRPGELFF	TGTGCCAGCACGAAAAGGCCCGGGGAGCTGTTTTTT
TRBV5-5	14	few	TRBJ2-1	TRBD2	CASSSGLAYNEQFF	TGTGCCAGCAGCTCGGGACTAGCCTACAATGAGCAGTTCTTC
TRBV29-1	16	NA	TRBJ2-3	NA	CSVARAQRASTDTQYF	TGCAGCGTAGCCCGAGCCCAGCGGGCTTCCACAGATACGCAGTATTTT
TRBV6-5	14	few	TRBJ2-1	NA	CASSYRSYYNEQFF	TGTGCCAGCAGTTACCGGTCCTATTACAATGAGCAGTTCTTC
TRBV20-1	13	few	TRBJ1-2	TRBD1	CSARDRGTYGYTF	TGCAGTGCTAGGGACAGGGGGACCTATGGCTACACCTTC
TRBV5-1	16	many	TRBJ1-1	NA	CASSRGWGSVNTEAFF	TGCGCCAGCAGTAGAGGCTGGGGGAGCGTGAACACTGAAGCTTTCTTT
TRBV7-2	13	many	TRBJ2-1	NA	CASSFTPYNEQFF	TGTGCCAGCAGCTTTACACCCTACAATGAGCAGTTCTTC
TRBV28	17	few	TRBJ2-7	NA	CASSPPRGRDALYEQYF	TGTGCCAGCAGTCCGCCCCGGGGAAGGGATGCCCTATACGAGCAGTACTTC
TRBV28	12	many	TRBJ2-1	NA	CASKGTSNEQFF	TGTGCCAGTAAGGGGACATCCAATGAGCAGTTCTTC
TRBV12-5	14	few	TRBJ2-7	NA	CASGARRGGYEQYF	TGTGCTAGTGGTGCCCGGCGGGGCGGGTACGAGCAGTACTTC
TRBV12-3/TRBV12-4	13	NA	TRBJ2-5	NA	CASSRDLGGTQYF	TGTGCCAGCAGCCGGGACCTCGGAGGGACCCAGTACTTC
TRBV7-2	12	many	TRBJ2-7	NA	CASSLQTREQYF	TGTGCCAGCAGCCTACAAACTCGCGAGCAGTACTTC
TRBV20-1	14	NA	TRBJ2-1	NA	CSASAGPMIDEQFF	TGCAGTGCTAGCGCCGGGCCCATGATCGATGAGCAGTTCTTC
TRBV6-5	16	NA	TRBJ1-2	NA	CASSYSRQLPNYGYTF	TGTGCCAGCAGTTACTCTAGACAGCTGCCTAACTATGGCTACACCTTC
TRBV27	16	few	TRBJ2-5	NA	CASSPPGGMFGETQYF	TGTGCCAGCAGTCCGCCAGGGGGGATGTTCGGGGAGACCCAGTACTTC
TRBV20-1	14	few	TRBJ2-3	NA	CSARGLAYTDTQYF	TGCAGTGCCCGCGGGCTAGCGTACACAGATACGCAGTATTTT
TRBV10-1	13	few	TRBJ2-7	NA	CASSDPLESEQYF	TGCGCCAGCAGTGACCCCCTGGAAAGCGAGCAGTACTTC
TRBV12-3/TRBV12-4	16	NA	TRBJ2-5	TRBD1	CASSRSDRGRGETQYF	TGTGCCAGCAGCAGATCGGACAGGGGGCGCGGGGAGACCCAGTACTTC
TRBV29-1	15	many	TRBJ2-7	NA	CSVWFQGGSAYEQYF	TGCAGCGTTTGGTTCCAGGGGGGGTCAGCCTACGAGCAGTACTTC
TRBV7-8	13	NA	TRBJ1-6	NA	CASSPKIASPLHF	TGTGCCAGCAGCCCAAAGATCGCTTCACCCCTCCACTTT
TRBV11-2	18	many	TRBJ2-2	NA	CASSLGAASSPETGELFF	TGTGCCAGCAGCTTAGGGGCAGCTTCGTCTCCCGAGACTGGGGAGCTGTTTTTT
TRBV20-1	14	few	TRBJ2-2	TRBD1	CSAYGQANTGELFF	TGCAGTGCTTACGGACAGGCGAACACCGGGGAGCTGTTTTTT
TRBV9	11	NA	TRBJ2-3	NA	CASSREDTQYF	TGTGCCAGCAGCCGCGAAGATACGCAGTATTTT
TRBV6-5	16	NA	TRBJ2-7	NA	CASSYSAFAASYEQYF	TGTGCCAGCAGTTACTCGGCTTTCGCGGCCTCCTACGAGCAGTACTTC
TRBV5-1	15	many	TRBJ2-4	NA	CASSLGGVAKNIQYF	TGCGCCAGCAGCTTGGGAGGGGTAGCCAAAAACATTCAGTACTTC
TRBV20-1	11	NA	TRBJ2-1	NA	CSARESTGQFF	TGCAGTGCTAGAGAATCCACCGGGCAGTTCTTC
TRBV7-8	18	few	TRBJ2-1	TRBD2	CASSPRFPASGTYNEQFF	TGTGCCAGCAGCCCCCGGTTTCCCGCTAGCGGGACCTACAATGAGCAGTTCTTC
TRBV10-3	16	few	TRBJ2-3	TRBD2	CAISDFGGRGIDTQYF	TGTGCCATCAGTGATTTTGGCGGGAGAGGGATAGATACGCAGTATTTT
TRBV29-1	13	few	TRBJ2-5	TRBD1	CSVDWTGKETQYF	TGCAGCGTTGATTGGACAGGGAAAGAGACCCAGTACTTC